The 29 T cell receptor beta chains below were found in one sample sequenced in a study of blood T cell repertoires in COVID-19. Some clones are missing from TCRdb's copy, which holds only in-frame ones; the method was immunoSEQ multiplex PCR. This table has about 220,000 clones, 80% to 85% appearing once. Sequencing was done on a sample of peripheral blood. These receptors were obtained from a woman aged 60-70 years with acute or convalescent COVID-19.

This clone was observed a handful of times. CDR3 sequence (DNA): TGTGCCAGCAGCTTGGAGGGGGAAGGCAATCAGCCCCAGCATTTT. Amino acid sequence: CASSLEGEGNQPQHF. This chain links TRBV5-8 with TRBJ1-5; possible D gene TRBD1, 6 bases. This CDR3 is built from 15 residues. Germline values: CDR1 SGHTS, CDR2 YDEGEE. The V end lost 0 bases, the J end lost 2 bases, and 9 bases lay between the germline ends.

This chain uses TRBV18 with TRBJ1-1; TRBD1 matches at 9 bases. The CDR3 totals 17 residues. Germline V gene lookup returns CDR1 KGHSH and CDR2 LQKENI. Trimming cost V 7 bases and J 1 base; bases outside gene matches: 13. CDR3 nucleotide sequence: TGTGCCAGCTACCCACTACAGGGGGCCTCGGGGAACACTGAAGCTTTCTTT. It yields the protein CASYPLQGASGNTEAFF.

This clone was seen only a few times. The chain uses TRBV24-1 and TRBJ1-2; D possibly corresponds to TRBD1 (6 bases). The V and J ends lost 0 bases and 0 bases respectively, with 16 bases between them. The CDR3 extends over 18 amino acids. Germline loops: CDR1 KGHDR, CDR2 SFDVKD. The CDR3 loop is CATSDLRQGPITNYGYTF. CDR3 DNA: TGTGCCACCAGTGATTTGAGGCAGGGGCCAATCACTAACTATGGCTACACCTTC.

CDR3 bases: TGTGCCAGCAGCTCTTTGACAGGTGGTAACTATGGCTACACCTTC. Its protein is CASSSLTGGNYGYTF. The chain links TRBV11-2 to TRBJ1-2, with D possibly matching TRBD1 (6 bases). The CDR3 is made up of 15 amino acids. Germline loops: CDR1 SGHAT, CDR2 FQNNGV. The V end lost 4 bases, the J end lost 1 base, and 13 bases lay between the germline ends.

V and J are TRBV19 and TRBJ1-5; TRBD1 matches 7 bases. The CDR3 loop spans 13 amino acids. After removal of 8 bases from V and 6 bases from J, the junction contained 7 bases not matched to a gene. CDR1 and CDR2 (germline): LNHDA, SQIVND (reference sequence). The CDR3 region is CASDPGGIQPQHF. The CDR3 bases are TGTGCCAGTGACCCAGGGGGTATTCAGCCCCAGCATTTT.

V is TRBV6-5 and J is TRBJ2-7; a possible D gene is TRBD2 (5 bases). This CDR3 has 13 amino acids. CDR1 is MNHEY and CDR2 is SVGAGI in the germline V gene. V was pared by 2 bases and J by 6 bases, with 11 bases between. CDR3 loop: CASSYIRGSEQYF. Written as DNA, the CDR3 is TGTGCCAGCAGTTACATCCGGGGTAGCGAGCAGTACTTC.

The chain recombines TRBV3-1 (or the pseudogene TRBV3-2) with TRBJ2-3; D possibly corresponds to TRBD2 (5 bases). CDR3 length: 13 residues. From germline, CDR1 is LGHDT and CDR2 YNNKEL (reference sequence). The V gene lost 3 bases and the J gene lost 2 bases, with 6 bases spanning the gap. The CDR3 nucleotides read TGTGCCAGCAGCCATAGCGACACAGATACGCAGTATTTT. It yields the protein CASSHSDTDTQYF.

The chain carries TRBV4-2 and TRBJ2-7; tentatively, D is TRBD2 (7 bases). Germline CDR1 reads LGHNA; CDR2 reads YNFKEQ. The ends were cut back, 6 bases at V and 0 bases at J, with 18 bases in the middle. The CDR3 sequence is 16 residues long. CDR3 coding DNA: TGTGCCAGCAGTCACCTCGGGGGGCGAAACTCCTACGAGCAGTACTTC. As protein: CASSHLGGRNSYEQYF.

The rearrangement links TRBV6-5 to TRBJ1-3; a possible D gene is TRBD1 (6 bases). This CDR3 region has 16 residues. Looked up from germline, CDR1 is MNHEY and CDR2 is SVGAGI. V was shortened by 0 bases and J by 3 bases, with 12 bases between the two germline ends. DNA of the CDR3: TGTGCCAGCAGTTACTCGGGCGGGGGCCGTGGAAACACCATATATTTT. It encodes CASSYSGGGRGNTIYF.

The chain employs TRBV24-1 and TRBJ1-2; the D gene is possibly TRBD1 (6 bases). CDR1 KGHDR and CDR2 SFDVKD come from the germline V gene. V was cut by 4 bases and J by 8 bases, with 16 bases left in between. This CDR3 has 14 amino acids. CDR3 residues: CATSDSGQLGGYTF. The CDR3 DNA sequence: TGTGCCACCAGTGACTCCGGACAGCTTGGCGGCTACACCTTC.

CDR3 sequence (DNA): TGCGCCAGCAGCCAAGAGGGGGGTCAGCCCCAGCATTTT. This translates into CASSQEGGQPQHF. The rearrangement joins TRBV4-1 to TRBJ1-5, with D possibly matching TRBD1 (5 bases). The CDR3 has 13 amino acids. Germline V CDR1 and CDR2: MGHRA, YSYEKL. Deletions cut 0 bases from V and 6 bases from J, with 6 bases between.

V and J are TRBV28 and TRBJ1-6; D perhaps matches TRBD1 (6 bases). This CDR3 is 13 amino acids long. Germline V gives CDR1 MDHEN, CDR2 SYDVKM. The ends were cut back, 7 bases at V and 7 bases at J, with 11 bases in the middle. Written as DNA, the CDR3 is TGTGCCAGCATTCAGCAGGGGAATTCACCCCTCCACTTT. Amino acids: CASIQQGNSPLHF.

The gene calls are TRBV5-4 and TRBJ1-1, with D tentatively TRBD1 (6 bases). The CDR3 covers 15 residues. From germline, CDR1 is SGHNT and CDR2 YYREEE (reference sequence). With 4 bases removed from V and 6 bases from J, the gap between germline ends came to 19 bases. The CDR3 bases are TGTGCCAGCAGCCACCAACAGGGAAGGTTGCCTGAAGCTTTCTTT. This gives the protein CASSHQQGRLPEAFF.

The chain is built from TRBV4-3 and TRBJ1-2; no clear D gene. The CDR3 has 15 residues. Germline CDR1 LGHNA, CDR2 YSLEER. Trimming pared 4 bases from V and 3 bases from J, leaving 15 bases between. The CDR3 region has the DNA TGCGCCAGCAGCCTATCGATAGCCCTAGACTATGGCTACACCTTC. Residues: CASSLSIALDYGYTF.

The chain links TRBV12-5 to TRBJ1-2, with TRBD1 as a possible D gene (5 bases). Trimming pared 1 base from V and 4 bases from J, leaving 13 bases between. Looked up from germline, CDR1 is LGHNT and CDR2 is FRNRAP. This CDR3 has 15 amino acids. CDR3 amino acids: CASGLDQGIGYGYTF. CDR3 DNA sequence: TGTGCTAGTGGTTTGGATCAGGGCATCGGCTATGGCTACACCTTC. Full variable domain (rest looked up from reference TRBV12-5 and TRBJ1-2): DARVTQTPRHKVTEMGQEVTMRCQPILGHNTVFWYRQTMMQGLELLAYFRNRAPLDDSGMPKDRFSAEMPDATLATLKIQPSEPRDSAVYFCASGLDQGIGYGYTFGSGTRLTVV.

CDR3 nucleotide sequence: TGTGCCAGCAGGGGACAGGGGCCCAGCTCCTACGAGCAGTACTTC. Amino acids: CASRGQGPSSYEQYF. The chain uses TRBV6-5 and TRBJ2-7; 10 bases match TRBD1. Germline assignment: CDR1 MNHEY and CDR2 SVGAGI. V was pared by 6 bases and J by 0 bases, with 5 bases of the junction left unmatched. The CDR3 spans 15 residues.

The rearrangement uses TRBV3-1 (or the pseudogene TRBV3-2) and TRBJ1-5, with D maybe TRBD1 (6 bases). The germline V gene has CDR1 LGHDT and CDR2 YNNKEL (reference sequence). The CDR3 is 17 amino acids. Trimming removed 2 bases from V and 3 bases from J, with 17 bases in between. The CDR3 DNA reads as TGTGCCAGCAGCCAATCCCGCGGGGGCAGTATCAATCAGCCCCAGCATTTT. Protein: CASSQSRGGSINQPQHF.

This sequence joins TRBV7-2 and TRBJ1-5; possibly TRBD1 for D (6 bases). This CDR3 has 14 residues. CDR1 is SGHTA, CDR2 FQGNSA, per germline. V dropped 5 bases and J dropped 6 bases, with 14 bases sitting between them. The CDR3 nucleotides are TGTGCCAGCAGCCCAAGGACAGATGGTCAGCCCCAGCATTTT. Translated: CASSPRTDGQPQHF.

The chain recombines TRBV12-3 or TRBV12-4 with TRBJ2-7; no firm D call. V lost 5 bases to trimming and J lost 4 bases, with 9 bases between them. This CDR3 is 12 amino acids long. The CDR3 nucleotides are TGTGCCAGCAGTCTCGTCCTATACGAGCAGTACTTC. This gives the protein CASSLVLYEQYF.

The chain employs TRBV24-1 and TRBJ1-3; D is possibly TRBD1 (5 bases). The CDR3 spans 19 residues. Trimming cost V 7 bases and J 0 bases, with 24 bases left between them. Germline assignment: CDR1 KGHDR and CDR2 SFDVKD. The CDR3 loop reads CATRSISIPAGLSGNTIYF. In DNA form, the CDR3 reads TGTGCCACCAGGAGTATTTCGATCCCTGCGGGACTCTCTGGAAACACCATATATTTT.

This clone was counted only a few times. The J gene is TRBJ1-1, the V gene TRBV4-3; D is unresolved. The CDR3 runs 13 residues. The V gene's germline CDR1 is LGHNA and CDR2 YSLEER. Trimming shortened V by 2 bases and J by 6 bases, and 10 bases separated the two germline ends. CDR3 sequence: CASSQLPGAEAFF. The CDR3 nucleotides read TGCGCCAGCAGCCAACTACCGGGAGCTGAAGCTTTCTTT.

The rearrangement links TRBV6-1 to TRBJ2-1; 11 nucleotides align to TRBD2. This CDR3 contains 18 residues. V trimming: 2 bases; J trimming: 0 bases; junction bases outside the gene matches: 6. From germline, CDR1 is MNHNS and CDR2 SASEGT. The CDR3 nucleotides read TGTGCCAGCAGTGAAACTAGCGGGGGCCCGAGCTCCTACAATGAGCAGTTCTTC. Amino acids: CASSETSGGPSSYNEQFF.

V is TRBV5-4 and J is TRBJ2-1; 9 positions agree with TRBD2. The length of the CDR3 is 18 residues. After removal of 0 bases from V and 0 bases from J, the junction contained 7 bases not matched to a gene. Germline V gene lookup returns CDR1 SGHNT and CDR2 YYREEE (reference sequence). The CDR3 DNA reads as TGTGCCAGCAGCTTGGGGGGACTAGCCCTGAGCTCCTACAATGAGCAGTTCTTC. Translated: CASSLGGLALSSYNEQFF.

This clone was seen once. The chain has TRBV4-3 and TRBJ1-2; D unclear. Trimming removed 0 bases at V and 1 base at J, with 6 bases between. The CDR3 loop spans 14 amino acids. CDR1 and CDR2 (germline): LGHNA, YSLEER. In nucleotides, the CDR3 is TGCGCCAGCAGCCAAGAAGAGGGTAACTATGGCTACACCTTC. Protein sequence: CASSQEEGNYGYTF.

The chain couples TRBV7-8 to TRBJ1-6; 9 positions match TRBD1. Germline CDR1 and CDR2: SGHVS and FQNEAQ. The ends lost 6 bases at V and 6 bases at J; junction bases unmatched: 9. The CDR3 has 16 amino acids. The CDR3 here is CASRTGTGSSNSPLHF. The CDR3 DNA follows: TGTGCCAGCAGGACCGGGACAGGGTCTTCTAATTCACCCCTCCACTTT.

The V call is TRBV7-3, the J call TRBJ1-1, with D unresolved. The V and J ends lost 5 bases and 5 bases respectively, with 12 bases between them. The V gene's germline CDR1 is SGHTA and CDR2 FQGTGA. There are 13 residues in the CDR3. The chain's CDR3 is CASSLKVGTEAFF. The CDR3 DNA follows: TGTGCCAGCAGCCTCAAAGTCGGGACTGAAGCTTTCTTT. Combining the CDR3 with reference TRBV7-3 and TRBJ1-1 gives the whole variable domain GAGVSQTPSNKVTEKGKYVELRCDPISGHTALYWYRQSLGQGPEFLIYFQGTGAADDSGLPNDRFFAVRPEGSVSTLKIQRTERGDSAVYLCASSLKVGTEAFFGQGTRLTVV.

V usage is TRBV5-3 and J usage is TRBJ2-3, with a weak D call TRBD1 (6 bases). TRBV5-3 is an ORF for which the function is uncertain. V was cut by 7 bases and J by 4 bases, with 22 bases left in between. The CDR3 has 16 amino acids. The CDR3 DNA reads TGTGCCAGAGGAACTCCGGGACATCGGGGCGCAGATACGCAGTATTTT. Translation: CARGTPGHRGADTQYF.

The chain has TRBV10-3 and TRBJ1-1; TRBD1 might be the D (5 bases). The CDR3 is 14 amino acids. Per germline, CDR1 ENHRY and CDR2 SYGVKD. The ends were cut back, 4 bases at V and 6 bases at J, with 15 bases in the middle. The CDR3 loop is CAISAGGNTAEAFF. The CDR3 DNA is TGTGCCATCAGTGCTGGGGGGAATACAGCTGAAGCTTTCTTT.

In its sample, this clone was seen once. V is TRBV7-3 and J is TRBJ2-2, with unresolved D. V lost 2 bases and J lost 7, with 14 bases in between. The CDR3 runs to 15 residues. Germline CDR1 reads SGHTA; CDR2 reads FQGTGA. The CDR3 nucleotides read TGTGCCAGCAGCTTATACTCCCCCCCCCGCGGGGAGCTGTTTTTT. This gives the protein CASSLYSPPRGELFF.